The 14 T cell receptor beta chains given below trace back to one sample, sequenced in a study of T cell responses to AZD1222 COVID-19 vaccine. TCRdb keeps only in-frame clones here, not all; method: immunoSEQ multiplex PCR. The sample has fewer than 120,000 clones; around 90% are singletons. The sample here was peripheral blood, taken 28 days after the second AZD1222 dose. These receptors all come from an adult who received the AZD1222 COVID-19 vaccine.

This rearrangement joins TRBV3-1 (or the pseudogene TRBV3-2) to TRBJ2-5, with TRBD1 identical over 8 bases. J gave up 6 bases and V 0 bases, and 9 bases lay outside the gene matches. The CDR3 contains 16 residues. CDR1 and CDR2 from the germline V gene are LGHDT and YNNKEL (reference sequence). CDR3 in amino acids: CASSQDPGDRGKTQYF. CDR3 DNA sequence: TGTGCCAGCAGCCAAGATCCGGGAGACAGGGGTAAGACCCAGTACTTC.

The V call is TRBV5-1, the J call TRBJ2-3; 9 nucleotides match TRBD2. The V gene end was trimmed by 3 bases and the J gene end by 3 bases; junction bases not matched to a gene: 14. Looked up from germline, CDR1 is SGHRS and CDR2 is YFSETQ. This CDR3 contains 18 residues. CDR3 nucleotide sequence: TGCGCCAGCAGCTCCACCTTGCGGGGGGGCAGGAGTACAGATACGCAGTATTTT. Its translation: CASSSTLRGGRSTDTQYF.

Written as DNA, the CDR3 is TGTGCCAGCAGCGTGGAGGAGGGGACCTACAATGAGCAGTTCTTC. As protein: CASSVEEGTYNEQFF. The genes are TRBV27 and TRBJ2-1; D perhaps matches TRBD2 (6 bases). Per the germline V gene, CDR1 is MNHEY and CDR2 is SMNVEV (reference sequence). The ends were cut back, 6 bases at V and 2 bases at J, with 14 bases in the middle. This CDR3 has 15 residues.

The CDR3 here is CASSLGVAYNSPLHF. CDR3 nucleotides: TGTGCCAGCAGCTTGGGGGTTGCCTATAATTCACCCCTCCACTTT. This chain connects TRBV11-3 to TRBJ1-6; perhaps TRBD1 as D (5 bases). Trimming stripped 3 bases from V and 2 bases from J, with 8 bases between. Germline values: CDR1 SGHNT, CDR2 YENEEA. This CDR3 region has 15 residues.

The chain's CDR3 is CASSESRTGSILTNEQFF. The CDR3 DNA reads as TGTGCCAGCAGTGAAAGTCGGACAGGGAGTATTTTGACTAATGAGCAGTTCTTC. The chain employs TRBV2 and TRBJ2-1; 8 bases map to TRBD1. The CDR3 is 18 residues long. Germline trimming cut 2 bases from V and 7 bases from J; bases unmatched to any gene: 16. Germline V lookup: CDR1 SNHLY, CDR2 FYNNEI. Full variable domain (remainder filled in from reference TRBV2 and TRBJ2-1): EPEVTQTPSHQVTQMGQEVILRCVPISNHLYFYWYRQILGQKVEFLVSFYNNEISEKSEIFDDQFSVERPDGSNFTLKIRSTKLEDSAMYFCASSESRTGSILTNEQFFGPGTRLTVL.

This sequence joins TRBV5-6 and TRBJ1-2, with TRBD1 as a possible D gene (6 bases). Between the trimmed V and J ends, which lost 4 bases and 8 bases, there was a span of 15 bases. Germline V gives CDR1 SGHDT, CDR2 YYEEEE. The CDR3 runs 13 residues. CDR3 DNA sequence: TGTGCCAGCAGCCTGACAGGTGCCGTAGGCTACACCTTC. It translates to CASSLTGAVGYTF.

The chain combines TRBV28 with TRBJ1-3; D unresolved. V was clipped by 4 bases and J by 0 bases, with 10 bases between them. Germline V lookup: CDR1 MDHEN, CDR2 SYDVKM. The CDR3 is made up of 15 amino acids. The CDR3 sequence: CASSSWANSGNTIYF. CDR3 nucleotides: TGTGCCAGCAGTTCCTGGGCGAACTCTGGAAACACCATATATTTT.

The chain combines TRBV5-1 with TRBJ2-7; tentatively, D is TRBD1 (6 bases). Germline assignment: CDR1 SGHRS and CDR2 YFSETQ. V was pared by 0 bases and J by 0 bases, with 10 bases between. The CDR3 runs 15 residues. The CDR3 DNA reads TGCGCCAGCAGCTTGGGGGCAGGGGCCTCCTACGAGCAGTACTTC. This sequence encodes CASSLGAGASYEQYF. Full variable domain (outside the CDR3, taken from reference TRBV5-1 and TRBJ2-7): KAGVTQTPRYLIKTRGQQVTLSCSPISGHRSVSWYQQTPGQGLQFLFEYFSETQRNKGNFPGRFSGRQFSNSRSEMNVSTLELGDSALYLCASSLGAGASYEQYFGPGTRLTVT.

The V and J genes are TRBV12-3 or TRBV12-4 and TRBJ1-1; D gene uncertain. The V gene lost 4 bases and the J gene lost 8 bases, with 14 bases spanning the gap. This CDR3 is 13 amino acids long. The CDR3 region has the DNA TGTGCCAGCAGTTCACCTTTCGCGGTAGAAGCTTTCTTT. Translated, it gives CASSSPFAVEAFF.

V is TRBV29-1 and J is TRBJ1-4, with TRBD1 as a possible D gene (6 bases). The CDR3 is made up of 14 amino acids. The V and J ends lost 7 bases and 6 bases respectively, with 18 bases between them. Germline V lookup: CDR1 SQVTM, CDR2 ANQGSEA. CDR3 loop: CSARGGGADEKLFF. The CDR3 DNA sequence: TGCAGCGCCCGGGGCGGGGGCGCTGATGAAAAACTGTTTTTT.

The genes are TRBV29-1 and TRBJ2-7; tentative D call: TRBD2 (5 bases). The CDR3 consists of 12 residues. The V end was cut by 5 bases, the J end by 2 bases, with 10 bases between. CDR1 is SQVTM and CDR2 is ANQGSEA in the germline V gene. DNA for the CDR3: TGCAGCGTTCGGGGTGACACCTACGAGCAGTACTTC. Translating it yields CSVRGDTYEQYF.

This chain joins TRBV15 and TRBJ1-5; D remains unclear. V was shortened by 0 bases and J by 1 base, with 10 bases between the two germline ends. This CDR3 comprises 16 residues. Germline loops: CDR1 LNHNV, CDR2 YYDKDF (reference sequence). CDR3 region: CATSRDLYNSNQPQHF. The CDR3 DNA is TGTGCCACCAGCAGAGATCTGTACAACAGCAATCAGCCCCAGCATTTT.

J is TRBJ2-1 and V is TRBV19; D is possibly TRBD1 or TRBD2 (5 bases each). Germline assignment: CDR1 LNHDA and CDR2 SQIVND (reference sequence). This CDR3 spans 15 amino acids. Trimming cost V 3 bases and J 6 bases, with 15 bases left between them. The chain's CDR3 is CASSIWGPTPNEQFF. Written as DNA, the CDR3 is TGTGCCAGTAGTATTTGGGGACCCACCCCCAATGAGCAGTTCTTC.

This chain joins TRBV9 and TRBJ2-7; 7 bases fit TRBD1. CDR3 length equals 13 residues. Unmatched junction bases numbered 5, after V lost 3 bases and J lost 5 bases. Per the germline V gene, CDR1 is SGDLS and CDR2 is YYNGEE. The DNA for the CDR3 is TGTGCCAGCAGCGCGACAGGGCGCCACGAGCAGTACTTC. This sequence encodes CASSATGRHEQYF.